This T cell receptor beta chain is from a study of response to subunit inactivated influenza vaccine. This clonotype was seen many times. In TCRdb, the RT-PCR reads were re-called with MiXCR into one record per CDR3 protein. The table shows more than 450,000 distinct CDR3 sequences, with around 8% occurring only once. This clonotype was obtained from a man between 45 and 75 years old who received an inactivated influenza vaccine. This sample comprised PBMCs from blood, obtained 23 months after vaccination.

In DNA, the CDR3 is TGTGCCAGCAGCAGGGGCAGGGAAGGGGTTGAACTGTTTTTT. Translating it yields CASSRGREGVELFF. The chain combines TRBV7-8 with TRBJ1-4; a possible D gene is TRBD1 (5 bases). The V end lost 5 bases, the J end lost 12 bases, and 19 bases lay between the germline ends. CDR3 length: 14 amino acids. CDR1 is SGHVS, CDR2 FQNEAQ, per germline.